This TCR beta chain stems from a study of T cells expressing NK-cell markers. Reanalyzing the 5' RACE reads, TCRdb keeps one entry per CDR3 protein, without DNA. The sample holds roughly 450,000 distinct CDR3 sequences. This CDR3 has 12 amino acids. CDR1 is MDHEN, CDR2 SYDVKM, per germline. This clonotype was sampled from a woman aged 45 to 65 in good health. The sample taken for sequencing was blood T cells: a sorted CD56 or NKG2C T cell subset, CD4+ or CD8+ T cells, or bulk PBMC T cells (not recorded which). The chain joins TRBV28 to TRBJ2-3. CDR3: CASSTQADTQYF.